Described below is a single T cell receptor beta chain sequence and its context. The data are from a study of blood T cell repertoires in COVID-19. Study-wide background: Nucleic acid was either cDNA or gDNA, and it came from T cells, B-cell-depleted T cells, or PBMCs.

The age range of participants was about 18 to 95 years, with residence in about two dozen US areas. The method was immunoSEQ multiplex PCR; TCRdb's version includes in-frame clones alone and lacks a portion of them. The sample yields 200,000 to 250,000 clones, around four fifths seen once. V lost 6 bases to trimming and J lost 5 bases, with 7 bases between them. The CDR3 has 12 amino acids. The germline gives CDR1 LGHNA, CDR2 YSLEER. The V and J genes are TRBV4-3 and TRBJ2-2; no clear D. Sequencing was performed on PBMCs or T cells enriched from blood (not recorded which). This TCR came from a woman aged 45 to 65 who had been exposed to COVID-19. CDR3 bases: TGCGCCAGCAGTCGGGTGACCGGGGAGCTGTTTTTT. It is translated as CASSRVTGELFF.